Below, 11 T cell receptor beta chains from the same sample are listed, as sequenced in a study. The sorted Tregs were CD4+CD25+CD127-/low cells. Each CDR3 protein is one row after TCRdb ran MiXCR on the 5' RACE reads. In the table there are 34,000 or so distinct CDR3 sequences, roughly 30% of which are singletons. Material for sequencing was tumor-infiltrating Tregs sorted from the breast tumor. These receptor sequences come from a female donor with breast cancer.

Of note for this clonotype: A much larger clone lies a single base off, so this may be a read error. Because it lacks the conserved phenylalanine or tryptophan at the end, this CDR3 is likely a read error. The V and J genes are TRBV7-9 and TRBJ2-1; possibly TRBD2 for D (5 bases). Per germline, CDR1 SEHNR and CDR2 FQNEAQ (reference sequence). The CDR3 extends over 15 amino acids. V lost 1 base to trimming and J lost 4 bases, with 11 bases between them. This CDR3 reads CASSLVAEGYNEQFS. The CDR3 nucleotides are TGTGCCAGCAGCTTAGTAGCTGAGGGTTACAATGAGCAGTTCTCC.

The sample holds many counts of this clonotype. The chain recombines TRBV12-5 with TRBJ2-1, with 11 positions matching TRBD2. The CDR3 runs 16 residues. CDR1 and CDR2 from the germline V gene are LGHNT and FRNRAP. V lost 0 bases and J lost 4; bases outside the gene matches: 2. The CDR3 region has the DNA TGTGCTAGTGGTTTGGTAACTAGCGGGAGATACAATGAGCAGTTCTTC. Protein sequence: CASGLVTSGRYNEQFF.

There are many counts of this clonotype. This CDR3 reads CASSLGPDQPQHF. The CDR3 DNA sequence: TGCGCCAGCAGCTTGGGACCGGATCAGCCCCAGCATTTT. The chain couples TRBV5-1 to TRBJ1-5; D call uncertain. Germline CDR1 reads SGHRS; CDR2 reads YFSETQ. V was pared by 0 bases and J by 5 bases, with 6 bases between. The CDR3 covers 13 residues.

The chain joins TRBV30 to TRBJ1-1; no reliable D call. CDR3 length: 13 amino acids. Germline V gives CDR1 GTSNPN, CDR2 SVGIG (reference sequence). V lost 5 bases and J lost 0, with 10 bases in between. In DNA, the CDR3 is TGTGCCTGGGGTAGGTCGGTGAACACTGAAGCTTTCTTT. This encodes CAWGRSVNTEAFF.

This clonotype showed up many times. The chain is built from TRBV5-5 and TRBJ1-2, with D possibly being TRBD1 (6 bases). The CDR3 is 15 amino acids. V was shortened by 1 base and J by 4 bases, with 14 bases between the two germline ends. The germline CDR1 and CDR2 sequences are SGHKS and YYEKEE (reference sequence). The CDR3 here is CASSLLQGSVYGYTF. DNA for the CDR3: TGTGCCAGCAGCTTGTTGCAGGGGAGCGTCTATGGCTACACCTTC.

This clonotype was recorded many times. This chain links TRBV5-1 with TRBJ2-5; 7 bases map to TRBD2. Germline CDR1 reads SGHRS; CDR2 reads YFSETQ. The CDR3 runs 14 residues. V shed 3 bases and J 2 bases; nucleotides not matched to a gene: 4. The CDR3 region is CASSSGRTQETQYF. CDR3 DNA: TGCGCCAGCAGCTCCGGGAGGACGCAAGAGACCCAGTACTTC.

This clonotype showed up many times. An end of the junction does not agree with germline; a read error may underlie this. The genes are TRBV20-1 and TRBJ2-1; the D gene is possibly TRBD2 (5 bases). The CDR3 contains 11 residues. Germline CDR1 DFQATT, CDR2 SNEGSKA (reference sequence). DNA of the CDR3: TGCAGTGCCCCCCTGAGCGGTCGAAGGATCTTC. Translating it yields CSAPLSGRRIF.

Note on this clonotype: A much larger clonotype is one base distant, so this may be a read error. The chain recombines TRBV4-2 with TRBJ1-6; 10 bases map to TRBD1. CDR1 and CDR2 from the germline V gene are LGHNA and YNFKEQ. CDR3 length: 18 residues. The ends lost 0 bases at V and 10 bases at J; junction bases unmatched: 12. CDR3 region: CASSQEGTGDTRGSPLHF. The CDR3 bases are TGTGCCAGCAGCCAAGAAGGGACAGGGGACACCCGAGGGTCACCCCTCCACTTT.

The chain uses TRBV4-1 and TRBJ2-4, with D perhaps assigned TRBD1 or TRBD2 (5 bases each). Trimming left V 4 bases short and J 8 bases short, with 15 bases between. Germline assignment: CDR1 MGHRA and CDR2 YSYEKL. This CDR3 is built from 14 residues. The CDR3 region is CASSRSGAADIQYF. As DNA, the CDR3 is TGCGCCAGCAGCCGATCCGGGGCCGCCGACATTCAGTACTTC.

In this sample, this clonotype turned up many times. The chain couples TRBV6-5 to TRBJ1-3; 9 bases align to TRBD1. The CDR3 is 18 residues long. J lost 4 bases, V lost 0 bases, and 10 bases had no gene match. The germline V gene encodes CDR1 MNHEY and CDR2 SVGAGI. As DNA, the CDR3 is TGTGCCAGCAGTTACTCGGTATCACAGGGGGCAAGGGGAAACACCATATATTTT. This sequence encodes CASSYSVSQGARGNTIYF.

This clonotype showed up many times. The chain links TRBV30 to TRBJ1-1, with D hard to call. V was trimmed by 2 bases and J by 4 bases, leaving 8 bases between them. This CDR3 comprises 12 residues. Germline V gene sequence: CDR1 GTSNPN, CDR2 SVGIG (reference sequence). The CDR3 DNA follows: TGTGCCTGGAGTCGCAGGTCCACTGAAGCTTTCTTT. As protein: CAWSRRSTEAFF.